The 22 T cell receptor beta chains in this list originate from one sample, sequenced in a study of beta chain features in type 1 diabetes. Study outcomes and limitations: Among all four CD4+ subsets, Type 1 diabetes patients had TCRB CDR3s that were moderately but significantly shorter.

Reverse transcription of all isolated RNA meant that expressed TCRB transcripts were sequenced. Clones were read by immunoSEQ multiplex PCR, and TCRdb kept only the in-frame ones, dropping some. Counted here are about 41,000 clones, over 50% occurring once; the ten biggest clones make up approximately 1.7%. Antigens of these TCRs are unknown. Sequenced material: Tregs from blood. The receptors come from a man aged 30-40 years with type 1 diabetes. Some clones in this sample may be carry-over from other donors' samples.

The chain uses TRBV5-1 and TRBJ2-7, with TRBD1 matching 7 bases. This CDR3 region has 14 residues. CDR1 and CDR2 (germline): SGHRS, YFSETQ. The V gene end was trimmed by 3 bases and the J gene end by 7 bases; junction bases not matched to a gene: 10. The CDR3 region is CASSSQGTQDEQYF. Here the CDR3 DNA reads TGCGCCAGCAGCTCACAGGGGACCCAGGATGAGCAGTACTTC. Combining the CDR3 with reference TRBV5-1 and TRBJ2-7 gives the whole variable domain KAGVTQTPRYLIKTRGQQVTLSCSPISGHRSVSWYQQTPGQGLQFLFEYFSETQRNKGNFPGRFSGRQFSNSRSEMNVSTLELGDSALYLCASSSQGTQDEQYFGPGTRLTVT.

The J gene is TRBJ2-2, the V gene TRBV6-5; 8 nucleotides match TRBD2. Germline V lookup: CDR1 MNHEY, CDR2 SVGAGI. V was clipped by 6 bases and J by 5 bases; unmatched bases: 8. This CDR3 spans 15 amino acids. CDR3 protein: CASRSLAGGTGELFF. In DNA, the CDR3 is TGTGCCAGCAGATCCTTGGCGGGGGGAACCGGGGAGCTGTTTTTT.

The CDR3 here is CASSPGQASGANVLTF. Here the CDR3 DNA reads TGTGCCAGCAGCCCAGGACAGGCCTCTGGGGCCAACGTCCTGACTTTC. The V call is TRBV4-2, the J call TRBJ2-6, with 7 bases identical to TRBD1. This CDR3 is built from 16 residues. J lost 0 bases, V lost 4 bases, and 3 bases had no gene match. Germline values: CDR1 LGHNA, CDR2 YNFKEQ.

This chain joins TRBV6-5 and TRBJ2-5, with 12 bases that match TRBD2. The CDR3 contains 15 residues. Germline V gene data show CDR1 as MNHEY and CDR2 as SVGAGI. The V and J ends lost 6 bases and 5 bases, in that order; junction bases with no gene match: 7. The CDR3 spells CASRLTSGGGETQYF. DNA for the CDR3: TGTGCCAGCAGACTGACTAGCGGGGGAGGGGAGACCCAGTACTTC.

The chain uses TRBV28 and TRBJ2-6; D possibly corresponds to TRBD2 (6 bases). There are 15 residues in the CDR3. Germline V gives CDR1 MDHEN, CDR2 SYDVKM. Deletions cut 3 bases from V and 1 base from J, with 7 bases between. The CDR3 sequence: CASSFGGSGANVLTF. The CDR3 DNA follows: TGTGCCAGCAGTTTTGGAGGGTCTGGGGCCAACGTCCTGACTTTC.

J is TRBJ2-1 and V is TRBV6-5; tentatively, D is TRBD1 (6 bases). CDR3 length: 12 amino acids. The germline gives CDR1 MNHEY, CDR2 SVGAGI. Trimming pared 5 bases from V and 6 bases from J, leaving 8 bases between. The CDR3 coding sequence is TGTGCCAGCAGTGCACAGGGCAATGAGCAGTTCTTC. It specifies CASSAQGNEQFF.

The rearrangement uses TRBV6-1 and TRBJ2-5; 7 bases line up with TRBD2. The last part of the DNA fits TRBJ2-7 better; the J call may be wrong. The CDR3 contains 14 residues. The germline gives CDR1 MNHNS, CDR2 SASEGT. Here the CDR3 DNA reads TGTGCCAGCAGTAGGGACGGGACTATTTACGAGCAGTACTTC. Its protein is CASSRDGTIYEQYF.

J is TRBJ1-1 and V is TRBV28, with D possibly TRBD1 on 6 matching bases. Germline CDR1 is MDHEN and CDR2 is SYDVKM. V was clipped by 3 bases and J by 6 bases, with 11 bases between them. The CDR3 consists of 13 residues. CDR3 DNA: TGTGCCAGCAGTTTGCCCGACAGGTCTGAAGCTTTCTTT. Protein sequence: CASSLPDRSEAFF.

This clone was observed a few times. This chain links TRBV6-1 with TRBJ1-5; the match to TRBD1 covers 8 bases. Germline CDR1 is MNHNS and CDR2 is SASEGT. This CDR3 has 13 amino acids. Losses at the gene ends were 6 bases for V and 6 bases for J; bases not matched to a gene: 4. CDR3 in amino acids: CASSGRGLQPQHF. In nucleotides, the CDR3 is TGTGCCAGCAGCGGCAGGGGGCTTCAGCCCCAGCATTTT.

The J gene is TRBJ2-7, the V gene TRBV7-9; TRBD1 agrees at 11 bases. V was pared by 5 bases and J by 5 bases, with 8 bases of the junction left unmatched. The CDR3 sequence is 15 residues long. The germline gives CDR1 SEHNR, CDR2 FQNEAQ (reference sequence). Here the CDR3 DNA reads TGTGCCAGCAGCCTGATCGGACAGGGGGCCCACGAGCAGTACTTC. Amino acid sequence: CASSLIGQGAHEQYF.

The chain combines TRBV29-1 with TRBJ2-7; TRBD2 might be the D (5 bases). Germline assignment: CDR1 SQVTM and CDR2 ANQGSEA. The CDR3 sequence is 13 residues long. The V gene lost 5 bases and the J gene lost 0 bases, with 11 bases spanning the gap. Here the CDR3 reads CSVMRGSSYEQYF. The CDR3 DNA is TGCAGCGTTATGCGTGGGAGCTCCTACGAGCAGTACTTC.

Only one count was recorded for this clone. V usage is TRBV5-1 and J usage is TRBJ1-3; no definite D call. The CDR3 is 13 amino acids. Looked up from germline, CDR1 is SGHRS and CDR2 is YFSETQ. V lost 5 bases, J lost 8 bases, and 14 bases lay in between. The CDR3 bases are TGCGCCAGCAGGTACCCCGGTGTTGACACCATATATTTT. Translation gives CASRYPGVDTIYF.

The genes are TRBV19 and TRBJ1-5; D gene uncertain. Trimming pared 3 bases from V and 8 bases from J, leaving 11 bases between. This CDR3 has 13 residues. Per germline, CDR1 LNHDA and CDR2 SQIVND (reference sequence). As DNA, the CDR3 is TGTGCCAGTAGTATCGACAAAAGGAAGCCCCAGCATTTT. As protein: CASSIDKRKPQHF.

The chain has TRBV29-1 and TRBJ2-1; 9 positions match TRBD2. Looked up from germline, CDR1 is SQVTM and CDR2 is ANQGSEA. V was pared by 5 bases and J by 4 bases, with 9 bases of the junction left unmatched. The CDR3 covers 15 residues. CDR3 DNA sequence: TGCAGCGTTTATCCAGCGGGGGGATCGTACAATGAGCAGTTCTTC. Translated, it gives CSVYPAGGSYNEQFF.

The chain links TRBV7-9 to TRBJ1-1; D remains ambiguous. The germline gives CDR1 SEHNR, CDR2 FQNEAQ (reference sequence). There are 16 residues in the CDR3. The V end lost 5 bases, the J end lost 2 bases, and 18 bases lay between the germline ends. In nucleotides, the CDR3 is TGTGCCAGCAGCCAACCACCCCGGGCGGGTAACACTGAAGCTTTCTTT. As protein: CASSQPPRAGNTEAFF.

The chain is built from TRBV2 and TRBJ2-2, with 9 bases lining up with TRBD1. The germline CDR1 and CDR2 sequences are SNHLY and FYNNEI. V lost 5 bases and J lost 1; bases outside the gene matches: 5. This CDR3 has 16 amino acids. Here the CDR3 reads CASSQTGGGNTGELFF. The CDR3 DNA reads TGTGCCAGCAGTCAAACAGGGGGCGGGAACACCGGGGAGCTGTTTTTT.

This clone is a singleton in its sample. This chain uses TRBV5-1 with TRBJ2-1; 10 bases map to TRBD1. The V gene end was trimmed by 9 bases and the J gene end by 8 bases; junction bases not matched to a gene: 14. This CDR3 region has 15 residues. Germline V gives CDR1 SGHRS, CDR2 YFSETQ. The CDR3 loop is CATSNRDRGGYEQFF. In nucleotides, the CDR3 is TGCGCCACCTCCAACCGGGACAGGGGAGGTTATGAGCAGTTCTTC. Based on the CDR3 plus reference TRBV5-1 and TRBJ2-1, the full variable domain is KAGVTQTPRYLIKTRGQQVTLSCSPISGHRSVSWYQQTPGQGLQFLFEYFSETQRNKGNFPGRFSGRQFSNSRSEMNVSTLELGDSALYLCATSNRDRGGYEQFFGPGTRLTVL.

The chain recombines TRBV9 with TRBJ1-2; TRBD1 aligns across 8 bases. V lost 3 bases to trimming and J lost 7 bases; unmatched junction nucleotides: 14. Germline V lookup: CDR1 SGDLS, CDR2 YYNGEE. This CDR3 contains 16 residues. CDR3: CASSATRGQGARGYTF. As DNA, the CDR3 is TGTGCCAGCAGCGCAACGAGGGGGCAGGGGGCTCGTGGCTACACCTTC.

The CDR3 loop reads CASSGGFQYQPQHF. CDR3 DNA: TGTGCCAGCTCCGGGGGTTTTCAGTATCAGCCCCAGCATTTT. J is TRBJ1-5 and V is TRBV2; possibly TRBD1 for D (5 bases). Trimming pared 8 bases from V and 5 bases from J, leaving 16 bases between. The CDR3 length is 14 residues. Germline CDR1 SNHLY, CDR2 FYNNEI.

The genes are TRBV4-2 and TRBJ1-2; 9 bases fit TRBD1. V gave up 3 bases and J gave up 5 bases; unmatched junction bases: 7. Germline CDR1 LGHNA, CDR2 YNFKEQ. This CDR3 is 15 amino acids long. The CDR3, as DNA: TGTGCCAGCAGCCAGGGGAGACAGGGGGAATATGGCTACACCTTC. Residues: CASSQGRQGEYGYTF.

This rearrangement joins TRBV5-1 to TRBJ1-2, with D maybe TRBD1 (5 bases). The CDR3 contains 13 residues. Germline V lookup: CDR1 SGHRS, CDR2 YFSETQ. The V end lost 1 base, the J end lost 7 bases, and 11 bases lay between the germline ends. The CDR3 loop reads CASSLFGDSGYTF. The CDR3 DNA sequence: TGCGCCAGCAGCTTGTTCGGGGACTCTGGCTACACCTTC. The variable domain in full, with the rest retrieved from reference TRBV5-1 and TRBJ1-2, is KAGVTQTPRYLIKTRGQQVTLSCSPISGHRSVSWYQQTPGQGLQFLFEYFSETQRNKGNFPGRFSGRQFSNSRSEMNVSTLELGDSALYLCASSLFGDSGYTFGSGTRLTVV.

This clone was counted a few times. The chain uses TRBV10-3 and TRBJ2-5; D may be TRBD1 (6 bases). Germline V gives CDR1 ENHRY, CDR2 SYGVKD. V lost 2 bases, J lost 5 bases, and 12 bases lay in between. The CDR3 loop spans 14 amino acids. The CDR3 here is CAISEPRQGETQYF. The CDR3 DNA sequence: TGTGCCATCAGTGAGCCGCGTCAGGGGGAGACCCAGTACTTC.